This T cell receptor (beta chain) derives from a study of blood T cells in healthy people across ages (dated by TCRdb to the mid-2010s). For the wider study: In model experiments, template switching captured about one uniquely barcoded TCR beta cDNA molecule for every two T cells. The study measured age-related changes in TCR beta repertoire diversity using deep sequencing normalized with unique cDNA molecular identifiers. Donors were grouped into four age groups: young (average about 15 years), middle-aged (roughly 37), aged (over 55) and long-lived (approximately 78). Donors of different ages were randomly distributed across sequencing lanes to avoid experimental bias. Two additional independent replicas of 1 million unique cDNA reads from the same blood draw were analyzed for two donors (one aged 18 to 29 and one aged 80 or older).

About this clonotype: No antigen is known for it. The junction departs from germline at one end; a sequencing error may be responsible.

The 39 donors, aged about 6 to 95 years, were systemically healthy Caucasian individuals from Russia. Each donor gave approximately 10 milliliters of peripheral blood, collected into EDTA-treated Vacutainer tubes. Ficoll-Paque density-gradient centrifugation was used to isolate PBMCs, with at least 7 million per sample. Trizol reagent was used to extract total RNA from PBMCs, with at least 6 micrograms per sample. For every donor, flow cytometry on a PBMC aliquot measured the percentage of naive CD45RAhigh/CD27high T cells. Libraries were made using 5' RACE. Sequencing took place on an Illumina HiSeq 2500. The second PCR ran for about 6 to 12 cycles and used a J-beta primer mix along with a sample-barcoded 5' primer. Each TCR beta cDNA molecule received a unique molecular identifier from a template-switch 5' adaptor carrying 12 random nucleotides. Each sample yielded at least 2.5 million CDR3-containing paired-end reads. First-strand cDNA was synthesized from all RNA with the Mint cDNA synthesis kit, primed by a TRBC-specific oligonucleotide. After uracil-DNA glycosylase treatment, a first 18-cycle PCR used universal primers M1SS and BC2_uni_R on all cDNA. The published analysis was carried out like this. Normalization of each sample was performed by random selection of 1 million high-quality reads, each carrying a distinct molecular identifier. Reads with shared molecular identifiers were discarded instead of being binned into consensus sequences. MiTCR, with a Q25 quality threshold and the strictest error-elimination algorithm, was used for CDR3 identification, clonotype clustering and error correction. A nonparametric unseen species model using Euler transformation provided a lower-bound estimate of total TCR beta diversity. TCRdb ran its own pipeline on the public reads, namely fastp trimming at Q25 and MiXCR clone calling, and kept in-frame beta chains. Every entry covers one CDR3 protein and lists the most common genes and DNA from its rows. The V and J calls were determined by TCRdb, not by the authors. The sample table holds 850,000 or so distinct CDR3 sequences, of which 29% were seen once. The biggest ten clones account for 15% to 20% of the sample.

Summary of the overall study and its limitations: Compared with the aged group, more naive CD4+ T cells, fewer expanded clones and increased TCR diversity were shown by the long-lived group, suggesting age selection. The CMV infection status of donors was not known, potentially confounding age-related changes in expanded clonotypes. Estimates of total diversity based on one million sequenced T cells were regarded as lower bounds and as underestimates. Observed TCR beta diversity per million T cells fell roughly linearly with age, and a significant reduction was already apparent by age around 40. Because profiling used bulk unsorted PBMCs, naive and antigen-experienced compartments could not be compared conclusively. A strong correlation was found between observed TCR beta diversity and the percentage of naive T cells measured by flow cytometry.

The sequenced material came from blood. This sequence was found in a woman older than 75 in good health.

The CDR3 region reads CASRETVSYEQYF. At the DNA level, the sequence is TGTGCCAGCAGGGAGACTGTCTCCTACGAACAGTACTTC. The chain joins TRBV6-2 or TRBV6-3 to TRBJ2-7, with no reliable assignment of the D segment. Via the germline V gene, CDR1 is MNHEY and CDR2 SVGEGT. The CDR3 starts with the cysteine, ends with the phenylalanine, and has 13 residues. CDR3 DNA only is kept here, 39 bases in frame from base 1.